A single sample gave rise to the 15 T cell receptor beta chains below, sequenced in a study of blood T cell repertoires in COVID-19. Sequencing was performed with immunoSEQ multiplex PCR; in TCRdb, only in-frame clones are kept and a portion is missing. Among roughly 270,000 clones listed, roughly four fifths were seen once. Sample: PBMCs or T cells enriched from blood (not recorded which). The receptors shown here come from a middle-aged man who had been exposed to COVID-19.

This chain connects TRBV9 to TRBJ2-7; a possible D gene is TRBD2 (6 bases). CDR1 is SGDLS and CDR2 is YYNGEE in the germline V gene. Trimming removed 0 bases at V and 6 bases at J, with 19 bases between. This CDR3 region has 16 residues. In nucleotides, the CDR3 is TGTGCCAGCAGCGTAGCTGGAGGGAGTTGGTCTAGCGAGCAGTACTTC. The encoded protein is CASSVAGGSWSSEQYF. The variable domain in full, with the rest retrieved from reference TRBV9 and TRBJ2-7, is DSGVTQTPKHLITATGQRVTLRCSPRSGDLSVYWYQQSLDQGLQFLIQYYNGEERAKGNILERFSAQQFPDLHSELNLSSLELGDSALYFCASSVAGGSWSSEQYFGPGTRLTVT.

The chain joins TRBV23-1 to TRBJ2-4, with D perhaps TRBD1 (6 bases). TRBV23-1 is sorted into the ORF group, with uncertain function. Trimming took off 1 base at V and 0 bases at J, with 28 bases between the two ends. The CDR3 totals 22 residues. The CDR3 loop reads CASSQCRGRGSMVVIAKNIQYF. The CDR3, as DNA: TGCGCCAGCAGTCAATGTAGGGGCAGGGGAAGTATGGTCGTGATAGCCAAAAACATTCAGTACTTC.

DNA for the CDR3: TGTGCCAGCAGTGAAAGCCCGTTTTACGAGCAGTACTTC. Translated, it gives CASSESPFYEQYF. The rearrangement links TRBV25-1 to TRBJ2-7; no clear D. The CDR3 totals 13 residues. Deletions cut 2 bases from V and 4 bases from J, with 9 bases between. Per the germline V gene, CDR1 is MGHDK and CDR2 is SYGVNS.

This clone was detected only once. For the CDR3, the DNA is TGTGCCAGCCGCCAGGGGGCTGTCGGGGAGCTGTTTTTT. It is translated as CASRQGAVGELFF. The chain employs TRBV27 and TRBJ2-2, with TRBD1 identical over 8 bases. The CDR3 length is 13 residues. Trimming took 8 bases from V and 7 from J; bases not matched to a gene: 6. CDR1 MNHEY and CDR2 SMNVEV come from the germline V gene (reference sequence).

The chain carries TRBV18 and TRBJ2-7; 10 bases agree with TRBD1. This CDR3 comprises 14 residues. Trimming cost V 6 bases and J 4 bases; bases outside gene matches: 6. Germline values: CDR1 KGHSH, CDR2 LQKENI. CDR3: CASSPGTGEYEQYF. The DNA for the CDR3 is TGTGCCAGCTCTCCCGGGACAGGGGAATACGAGCAGTACTTC.

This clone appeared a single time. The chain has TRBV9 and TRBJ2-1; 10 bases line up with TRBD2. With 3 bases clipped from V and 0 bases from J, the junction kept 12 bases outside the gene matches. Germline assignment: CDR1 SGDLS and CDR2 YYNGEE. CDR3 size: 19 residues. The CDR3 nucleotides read TGTGCCAGCAGCGCTCCCGGGCTAGCGGGGGCAAGCTCCTACAATGAGCAGTTCTTC. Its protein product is CASSAPGLAGASSYNEQFF.

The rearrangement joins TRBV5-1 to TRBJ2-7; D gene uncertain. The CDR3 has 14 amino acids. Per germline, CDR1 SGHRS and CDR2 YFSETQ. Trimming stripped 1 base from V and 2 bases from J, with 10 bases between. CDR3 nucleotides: TGCGCCAGCAGCTTGTCCGGTTCGCCCTACGAGCAGTACTTC. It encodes CASSLSGSPYEQYF.

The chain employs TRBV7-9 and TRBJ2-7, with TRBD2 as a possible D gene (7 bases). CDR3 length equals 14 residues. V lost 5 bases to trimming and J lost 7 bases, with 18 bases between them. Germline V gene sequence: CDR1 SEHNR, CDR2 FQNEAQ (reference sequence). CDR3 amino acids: CASSPRGRGAEQYF. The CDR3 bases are TGTGCCAGCAGCCCCCGGGGGAGGGGGGCTGAGCAGTACTTC.

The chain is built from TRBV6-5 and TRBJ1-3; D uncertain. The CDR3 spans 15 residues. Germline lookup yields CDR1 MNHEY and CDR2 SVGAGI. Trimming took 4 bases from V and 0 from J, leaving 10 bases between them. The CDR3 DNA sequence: TGTGCCAGCAGTTCGGGGATTTACTCTGGAAACACCATATATTTT. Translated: CASSSGIYSGNTIYF.

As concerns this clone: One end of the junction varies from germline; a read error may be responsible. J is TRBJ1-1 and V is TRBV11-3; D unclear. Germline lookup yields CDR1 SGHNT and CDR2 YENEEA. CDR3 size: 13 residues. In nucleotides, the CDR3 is TGTGCCAGCAGCGTAGAATTAAACACTGAAGCTTTCTTT. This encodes CASSVELNTEAFF.

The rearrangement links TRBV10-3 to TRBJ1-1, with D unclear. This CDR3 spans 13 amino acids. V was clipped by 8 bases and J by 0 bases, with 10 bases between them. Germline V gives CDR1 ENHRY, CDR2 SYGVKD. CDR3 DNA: TGTGCCATCCAGCGGAACATGAACACTGAAGCTTTCTTT. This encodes CAIQRNMNTEAFF.

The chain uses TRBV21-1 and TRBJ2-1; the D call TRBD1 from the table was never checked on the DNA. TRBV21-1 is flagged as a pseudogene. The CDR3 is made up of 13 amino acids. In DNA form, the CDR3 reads TGTGCCAGCAGCAAAATGGGGGCAGGGGGCGCGTTCTTC. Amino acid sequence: CASSKMGAGGAFF.

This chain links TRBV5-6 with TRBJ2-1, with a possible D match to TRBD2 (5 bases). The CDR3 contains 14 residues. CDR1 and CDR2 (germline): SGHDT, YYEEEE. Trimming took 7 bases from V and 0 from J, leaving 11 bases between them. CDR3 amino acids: CASERGSSYNEQFF. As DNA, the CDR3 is TGTGCCAGCGAGCGAGGGTCCTCCTACAATGAGCAGTTCTTC.

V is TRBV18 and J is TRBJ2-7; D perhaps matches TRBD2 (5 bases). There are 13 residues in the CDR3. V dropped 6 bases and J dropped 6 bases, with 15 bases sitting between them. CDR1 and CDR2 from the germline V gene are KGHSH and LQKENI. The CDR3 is CASSTDSITEQYF. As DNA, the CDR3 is TGTGCCAGCTCGACGGACTCCATCACCGAGCAGTACTTC.

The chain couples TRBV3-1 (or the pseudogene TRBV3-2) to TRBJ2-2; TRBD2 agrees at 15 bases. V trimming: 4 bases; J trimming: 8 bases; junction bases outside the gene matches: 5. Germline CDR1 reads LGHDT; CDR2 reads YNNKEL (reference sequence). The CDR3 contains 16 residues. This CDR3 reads CASSLQGLAGGGELFF. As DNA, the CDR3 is TGTGCCAGCAGCCTACAAGGACTAGCGGGAGGGGGGGAGCTGTTTTTT.